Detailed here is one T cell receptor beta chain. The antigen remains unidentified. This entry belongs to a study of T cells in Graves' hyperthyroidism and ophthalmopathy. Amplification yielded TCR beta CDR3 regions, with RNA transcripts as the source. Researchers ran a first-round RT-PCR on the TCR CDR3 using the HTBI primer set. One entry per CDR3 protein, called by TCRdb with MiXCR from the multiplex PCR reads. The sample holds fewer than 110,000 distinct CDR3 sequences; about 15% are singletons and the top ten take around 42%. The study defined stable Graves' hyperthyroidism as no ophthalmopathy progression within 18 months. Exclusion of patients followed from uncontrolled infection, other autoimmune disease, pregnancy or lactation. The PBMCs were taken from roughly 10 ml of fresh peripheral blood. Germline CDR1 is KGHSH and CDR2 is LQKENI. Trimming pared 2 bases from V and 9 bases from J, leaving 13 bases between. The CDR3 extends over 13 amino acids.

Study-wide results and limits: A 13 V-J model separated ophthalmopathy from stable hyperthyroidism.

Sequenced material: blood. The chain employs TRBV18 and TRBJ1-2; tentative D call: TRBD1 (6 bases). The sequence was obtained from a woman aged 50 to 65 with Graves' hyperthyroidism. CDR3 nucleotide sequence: TGTGCCAGCTCACCAGGGACATCGACCAGCTACACCTTC. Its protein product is CASSPGTSTSYTF.